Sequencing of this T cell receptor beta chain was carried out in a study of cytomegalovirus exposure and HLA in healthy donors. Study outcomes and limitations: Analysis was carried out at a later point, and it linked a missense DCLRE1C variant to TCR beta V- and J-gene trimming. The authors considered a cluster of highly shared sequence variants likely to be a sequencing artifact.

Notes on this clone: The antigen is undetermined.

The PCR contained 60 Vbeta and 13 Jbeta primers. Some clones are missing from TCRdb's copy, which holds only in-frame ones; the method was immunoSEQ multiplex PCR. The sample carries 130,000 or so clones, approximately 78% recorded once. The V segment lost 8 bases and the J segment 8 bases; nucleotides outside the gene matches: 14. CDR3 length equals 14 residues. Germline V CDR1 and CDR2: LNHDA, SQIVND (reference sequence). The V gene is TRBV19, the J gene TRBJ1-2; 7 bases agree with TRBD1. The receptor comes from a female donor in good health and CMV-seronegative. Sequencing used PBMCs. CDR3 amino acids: CASLHRDSPQGYTF. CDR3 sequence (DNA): TGTGCCAGTCTCCACCGGGACAGTCCTCAGGGCTACACCTTC.